Listed here are 26 T cell receptor beta chains from one sample, sequenced in a study of blood T cell repertoires in COVID-19. Clones were sequenced by immunoSEQ multiplex PCR, and TCRdb holds only the in-frame ones, with some missing. The sample holds 50,000 or so clones, roughly 88% seen once. What was sequenced was peripheral blood. The origin of the receptors is a man in his 70s with acute or convalescent COVID-19.

This clone was picked up many times. The chain is built from TRBV5-1 and TRBJ2-1; TRBD1 aligns across 9 bases. The CDR3 is 15 residues long. V trimming: 4 bases; J trimming: 2 bases; junction bases outside the gene matches: 4. The V gene's germline CDR1 is SGHRS and CDR2 YFSETQ. The DNA of the CDR3 is TGCGCCAGCAGCGTGGGACAGGGCCCCTACAATGAGCAGTTCTTC. The encoded protein is CASSVGQGPYNEQFF.

The chain links TRBV2 to TRBJ2-3; TRBD2 matches 7 bases. CDR3 length equals 14 residues. Trimming at V came to 4 bases and at J to 5 bases, leaving 6 bases not matched to a gene. Per germline, CDR1 SNHLY and CDR2 FYNNEI. DNA for the CDR3: TGTGCCAGCAGTGTTGGGGGAGGGCGAGATACGCAGTATTTT. It is translated as CASSVGGGRDTQYF. Drawing the rest from reference TRBV2 and TRBJ2-3, the complete variable domain is EPEVTQTPSHQVTQMGQEVILRCVPISNHLYFYWYRQILGQKVEFLVSFYNNEISEKSEIFDDQFSVERPDGSNFTLKIRSTKLEDSAMYFCASSVGGGRDTQYFGPGTRLTVL.

This rearrangement joins TRBV7-2 to TRBJ2-3; a possible D gene is TRBD2 (5 bases). The CDR3 has 15 amino acids. Germline values: CDR1 SGHTA, CDR2 FQGNSA. The V and J ends lost 0 bases and 1 base respectively, with 8 bases between them. CDR3 bases: TGTGCCAGCAGCTTAGCAGCGGTCCGCACAGATACGCAGTATTTT. Its protein product is CASSLAAVRTDTQYF.

This clone was counted many times. The V and J genes are TRBV30 and TRBJ2-2; 7 bases line up with TRBD1. The CDR3 spans 15 residues. The germline CDR1 and CDR2 sequences are GTSNPN and SVGIG (reference sequence). With 6 bases clipped from V and 0 bases from J, the junction kept 7 bases outside the gene matches. CDR3 residues: CACPPGTANTGELFF. Here the CDR3 DNA reads TGTGCCTGCCCCCCGGGGACAGCGAACACCGGGGAGCTGTTTTTT.

The chain joins TRBV10-3 to TRBJ2-3; 7 nucleotides align to TRBD1. Germline-derived CDR1 and CDR2 are ENHRY and SYGVKD. This CDR3 comprises 15 residues. The trim removed 4 bases at V and 2 bases at J, leaving 6 bases unmatched. The CDR3 nucleotides are TGTGCCATCAGTGGAACAGGGGAAGTCACAGATACGCAGTATTTT. This sequence encodes CAISGTGEVTDTQYF.

This clone was observed a single time. The CDR3 sequence: CASSLGGQVDGYTF. Written as DNA, the CDR3 is TGTGCCAGCAGCTTGGGGGGACAGGTAGATGGCTACACCTTC. The chain carries TRBV5-4 and TRBJ1-2; TRBD1 agrees at 8 bases. The CDR3 extends over 14 amino acids. V shed 0 bases and J 6 bases; nucleotides not matched to a gene: 4. Germline V lookup: CDR1 SGHNT, CDR2 YYREEE (reference sequence). Together with reference TRBV5-4 and TRBJ1-2, the CDR3 gives the full variable domain: ETGVTQSPTHLIKTRGQQVTLRCSSQSGHNTVSWYQQALGQGPQFIFQYYREEENGRGNFPPRFSGLQFPNYSSELNVNALELDDSALYLCASSLGGQVDGYTFGSGTRLTVV.

In its sample, this clone was seen once. The genes are TRBV11-3 and TRBJ2-1; D unclear. This CDR3 contains 13 residues. The germline CDR1 and CDR2 sequences are SGHNT and YENEEA. Trimming took off 5 bases at V and 5 bases at J, with 10 bases between the two ends. CDR3 region: CASSPEEDNEQFF. CDR3 in DNA: TGTGCCAGCAGCCCGGAAGAGGACAATGAGCAGTTCTTC. Based on the CDR3 plus reference TRBV11-3 and TRBJ2-1, the full variable domain is EAGVVQSPRYKIIEKKQPVAFWCNPISGHNTLYWYLQNLGQGPELLIRYENEEAVDDSQLPKDRFSAERLKGVDSTLKIQPAELGDSAVYLCASSPEEDNEQFFGPGTRLTVL.

The chain couples TRBV4-1 to TRBJ2-1; 7 nucleotides agree with TRBD1. CDR1 is MGHRA and CDR2 is YSYEKL in the germline V gene. The CDR3 runs to 16 residues. Losses at the gene ends were 4 bases for V and 1 base for J; bases not matched to a gene: 7. Here the CDR3 reads CASSPTGSSSYNEQFF. The CDR3 coding sequence is TGCGCCAGCAGCCCGACAGGGAGCAGTTCCTACAATGAGCAGTTCTTC.

The chain is built from TRBV5-6 and TRBJ1-6, with D possibly TRBD1 on 5 matching bases. Trimming took 0 bases from V and 5 from J, leaving 6 bases between them. Germline V gene data show CDR1 as SGHDT and CDR2 as YYEEEE. The CDR3 loop spans 14 amino acids. CDR3 nucleotides: TGTGCCAGCAGCTTGGGACAGAATAATTCACCCCTCCACTTT. Translating gives CASSLGQNNSPLHF.

The chain carries TRBV9 and TRBJ2-3; D ambiguous. Between the trimmed V and J ends, which lost 4 bases and 5 bases, there was a span of 8 bases. The CDR3 length is 12 residues. Germline V gene sequence: CDR1 SGDLS, CDR2 YYNGEE. CDR3 loop: CASSPHKDTQYF. The CDR3 nucleotides are TGTGCCAGCAGCCCACACAAAGATACGCAGTATTTT.

The V and J genes are TRBV19 and TRBJ1-3; D gene uncertain. Germline CDR1 reads LNHDA; CDR2 reads SQIVND (reference sequence). The CDR3 length is 17 residues. V was shortened by 1 base and J by 0 bases, with 13 bases between the two germline ends. CDR3 sequence: CASSIVYGGRSGNTIYF. CDR3 bases: TGTGCCAGTAGTATAGTCTACGGAGGCCGCTCTGGAAACACCATATATTTT.

This sequence joins TRBV4-2 and TRBJ1-1; D not resolved. The CDR3 contains 12 residues. Trimming removed 4 bases at V and 4 bases at J, with 7 bases between. CDR1 LGHNA and CDR2 YNFKEQ come from the germline V gene. The CDR3 nucleotides are TGTGCCAGCAGCCTAGTTGGCACTGAAGCTTTCTTT. Its protein is CASSLVGTEAFF.

The V gene is TRBV6-6, the J gene TRBJ2-7; 12 nucleotides align to TRBD1. Germline V gene data show CDR1 as MNHNY and CDR2 as SVGAGI (reference sequence). The CDR3 sequence is 14 residues long. Germline trimming cut 8 bases from V and 5 bases from J; bases unmatched to any gene: 7. The DNA of the CDR3 is TGTGCCAGCTTCCAGGGACAGGGGGCTGACGAGCAGTACTTC. Residues: CASFQGQGADEQYF.

This chain joins TRBV14 and TRBJ1-1; D unresolved. Trimming took off 2 bases at V and 2 bases at J, with 6 bases between the two ends. From germline, CDR1 is SGHDN and CDR2 FVKESK. CDR3 size: 13 residues. The CDR3 DNA reads TGTGCCAGCAGCCAATCCGTAAACACTGAAGCTTTCTTT. Translated: CASSQSVNTEAFF.

This chain connects TRBV11-2 to TRBJ1-1, with TRBD1 as a possible D gene (5 bases). The CDR3 extends over 16 amino acids. Per germline, CDR1 SGHAT and CDR2 FQNNGV. V lost 1 base, J lost 2 bases, and 14 bases lay in between. CDR3 nucleotides: TGTGCCAGCAGCTTAGGCTTGAGGAGGGGCAACACTGAAGCTTTCTTT. As protein: CASSLGLRRGNTEAFF.

This clone was picked up a small number of times. The chain joins TRBV7-3 to TRBJ2-1, with 7 bases fitting TRBD2. Trimming took 2 bases from V and 8 from J; bases not matched to a gene: 3. The germline CDR1 and CDR2 sequences are SGHTA and FQGTGA. This CDR3 is 13 amino acids long. The CDR3 coding sequence is TGTGCCAGCAGCTTAGGCGGGAGCGATGAGCAGTTCTTC. Encoded protein: CASSLGGSDEQFF.

The chain employs TRBV29-1 and TRBJ2-5, with D possibly matching TRBD2 (6 bases). The germline V gene encodes CDR1 SQVTM and CDR2 ANQGSEA. The CDR3 is 15 residues long. V lost 4 bases, J lost 4 bases, and 19 bases lay in between. The CDR3 sequence is CSVGRFMGGGETQYF. As DNA, the CDR3 is TGCAGCGTTGGAAGATTCATGGGGGGAGGAGAGACCCAGTACTTC. Complete variable domain (other parts from reference TRBV29-1 and TRBJ2-5): SAVISQKPSRDICQRGTSLTIQCQVDSQVTMMFWYRQQPGQSLTLIATANQGSEATYESGFVIDKFPISRPNLTFSTLTVSNMSPEDSSIYLCSVGRFMGGGETQYFGPGTRLLVL.

This sequence joins TRBV19 and TRBJ2-1; 10 nucleotides agree with TRBD2. V trimming: 10 bases; J trimming: 7 bases; junction bases outside the gene matches: 7. This CDR3 contains 13 residues. Per the germline V gene, CDR1 is LNHDA and CDR2 is SQIVND (reference sequence). This CDR3 reads CATERGGRNEQFF. In nucleotides, the CDR3 is TGTGCCACAGAGCGGGGGGGCCGGAATGAGCAGTTCTTC.

V is TRBV14 and J is TRBJ2-5, with D hard to call. Looked up from germline, CDR1 is SGHDN and CDR2 is FVKESK. The CDR3 sequence is 15 residues long. The V and J ends lost 0 bases and 2 bases respectively, with 10 bases between them. CDR3 loop: CASSQDRSPQETQYF. Written as DNA, the CDR3 is TGTGCCAGCAGCCAAGATAGGAGCCCGCAAGAGACCCAGTACTTC.

The V gene is TRBV10-3, the J gene TRBJ2-7, with D possibly being TRBD2 (6 bases). Germline V gives CDR1 ENHRY, CDR2 SYGVKD. This CDR3 contains 14 residues. Trimming took 3 bases from V and 5 from J, leaving 14 bases between them. CDR3 in DNA: TGTGCCATCAGTGACAAAGGGGAGGTGGACGAGCAGTACTTC. The encoded protein is CAISDKGEVDEQYF.

This chain uses TRBV5-5 with TRBJ1-5; TRBD1 aligns across 7 bases. V lost 0 bases and J lost 6; bases outside the gene matches: 6. This CDR3 spans 15 amino acids. CDR1 is SGHKS and CDR2 is YYEKEE in the germline V gene (reference sequence). The CDR3 sequence is CASSLATGEGQPQHF. The CDR3 region has the DNA TGTGCCAGCAGCTTGGCCACAGGGGAAGGTCAGCCCCAGCATTTT. Looking up the rest from reference TRBV5-5 and TRBJ1-5 gives the full variable domain: DAGVTQSPTHLIKTRGQQVTLRCSPISGHKSVSWYQQVLGQGPQFIFQYYEKEERGRGNFPDRFSARQFPNYSSELNVNALLLGDSALYLCASSLATGEGQPQHFGDGTRLSIL.

The rearrangement joins TRBV9 to TRBJ2-5; TRBD2 matches 14 bases. V trimming: 4 bases; J trimming: 4 bases; junction bases outside the gene matches: 9. Germline V CDR1 and CDR2: SGDLS, YYNGEE. CDR3 length equals 17 residues. The CDR3: CASSTGTSGSLLETQYF. CDR3 nucleotide sequence: TGTGCCAGCAGCACCGGGACTAGCGGGAGTTTGTTAGAGACCCAGTACTTC.

The gene calls are TRBV7-9 and TRBJ1-5, with D hard to call. V was shortened by 1 base and J by 5 bases, with 9 bases between the two germline ends. Per the germline V gene, CDR1 is SEHNR and CDR2 is FQNEAQ (reference sequence). The CDR3 contains 14 residues. The CDR3 reads CASSLDQNDQPQHF. The CDR3 DNA reads TGTGCCAGCAGCTTAGATCAAAATGATCAGCCCCAGCATTTT.

This chain connects TRBV6-2 or TRBV6-3 to TRBJ1-1, with 10 bases identical to TRBD1. The CDR3 loop spans 15 amino acids. With 7 bases clipped from V and 9 bases from J, the junction kept 14 bases outside the gene matches. Germline V gene lookup returns CDR1 MNHEY and CDR2 SVGEGT. In DNA form, the CDR3 reads TGTGCCAGCACCCCCACCAGGACAGGGGGACGTAAAGCTTTCTTT. It translates to CASTPTRTGGRKAFF.

There are many counts of this clone. The chain links TRBV7-9 to TRBJ2-2, with D possibly TRBD2 on 5 matching bases. The CDR3 length is 15 residues. CDR1 and CDR2 (germline): SEHNR, FQNEAQ (reference sequence). The germline V and J ends were trimmed by 0 bases and 7 bases, with 12 bases remaining between them. This chain's CDR3 is CASSLANGLGGELFF. The CDR3 DNA is TGTGCCAGCAGCTTAGCGAACGGACTCGGCGGGGAGCTGTTTTTT.

V and J are TRBV11-2 and TRBJ2-5; 7 bases are shared with TRBD2. Germline CDR1 SGHAT, CDR2 FQNNGV. The V and J ends lost 2 bases and 1 base, in that order; junction bases with no gene match: 1. This CDR3 contains 14 residues. The CDR3 is CASSLQRGQETQYF. Here the CDR3 DNA reads TGTGCCAGCAGCTTACAGCGGGGCCAAGAGACCCAGTACTTC.